Listed below are T cell receptor beta chains from one sample, sequenced in a study of blood T cell repertoires in COVID-19. TCRdb keeps only in-frame clones here, not all; method: immunoSEQ multiplex PCR. The sample has about 93,000 clones, roughly 88% seen once. Input material: peripheral blood. These receptors all come from a human donor with active COVID-19. The donor label of this sample is uncertain. Both conserved end residues are part of each CDR3. The order of the fields is V gene, D gene, clone size, J gene, CDR3 protein, CDR3 DNA. The D gene is left open where the match is weak. Clone size appears in some rows only: once, few, many, or a class for an expanded clone.

>TRBV10-3|TRBD2|NA|TRBJ2-3
CAISQLAERTDTQYF
TGTGCCATTTCTCAACTAGCGGAACGCACAGATACGCAGTATTTT
>TRBV6-5|TRBD1|NA|TRBJ1-6
CASRTGSSYNSPLHF
TGTGCCAGCAGGACAGGGAGCTCCTATAATTCACCCCTCCACTTT
>TRBV2|TRBD1|NA|TRBJ2-2
CASSALATGAGELFF
TGTGCCAGCAGTGCCCTCGCGACAGGGGCCGGGGAGCTGTTTTTT
>TRBV5-1|TRBD1|NA|TRBJ2-7
CASSLVSGTGVEWTYEQYF
TGCGCCAGCAGCTTGGTTTCCGGGACAGGGGTGGAGTGGACCTACGAGCAGTACTTC
>TRBV2|TRBD2|NA|TRBJ2-1
CASSEMLRGGNEQFF
TGTGCCAGCAGTGAGATGTTGCGGGGGGGGAATGAGCAGTTCTTC
>TRBV7-9|TRBD1|NA|TRBJ2-7
CASSPRDRGHEQYF
TGTGCCAGCAGCCCACGGGACAGGGGCCACGAGCAGTACTTC
>TRBV7-2|TRBD1|NA|TRBJ1-4
CASREGGLHEKLFF
TGTGCCAGCAGGGAAGGGGGCCTGCATGAAAAACTGTTTTTT
>TRBV11-2|TRBD1|NA|TRBJ1-3
CASSLGVTGGTGNTIYF
TGTGCCAGCAGCTTAGGGGTCACAGGGGGGACTGGAAACACCATATATTTT
>TRBV4-1|NA|few|TRBJ1-6
CASSQDEQVLSSYNSPLHF
TGCGCCAGCAGCCAAGATGAGCAGGTATTGAGCTCCTATAATTCACCCCTCCACTTT
>TRBV12-3/TRBV12-4|NA|NA|TRBJ1-2
CASSMGPRGGYTF
TGTGCCAGCAGTATGGGCCCCCGGGGTGGCTACACCTTC
>TRBV12-3/TRBV12-4|NA|NA|TRBJ1-3
CASSWSGKNTIYF
TGTGCCAGCAGTTGGTCAGGGAAGAACACCATATATTTT
>TRBV5-4|TRBD1|NA|TRBJ1-4
CASSPGGNPTNEKLFF
TGTGCCAGCAGCCCAGGGGGCAACCCAACTAATGAAAAACTGTTTTTT
>TRBV4-1|TRBD1|NA|TRBJ1-1
CASSQDGQGGTEAFF
TGCGCCAGCAGCCAAGACGGACAGGGAGGCACTGAAGCTTTCTTT
>TRBV29-1|TRBD2|NA|TRBJ2-1
CSVATGRNGLAGLEQFF
TGCAGCGTTGCCACAGGAAGAAATGGACTAGCGGGGCTTGAGCAGTTCTTC
>TRBV18|NA|NA|TRBJ2-2
CASSPRSSPNTGELFF
TGTGCCAGCTCACCACGGTCAAGCCCGAACACCGGGGAGCTGTTTTTT
>TRBV3-1/TRBV3-2|NA|NA|TRBJ1-2
CASSQVGGYGYTF
TGTGCCAGCAGCCAAGTGGGGGGCTATGGCTACACCTTC
>TRBV4-1|NA|NA|TRBJ1-5
CASSQAQYYSNQPQHF
TGCGCCAGCAGCCAGGCCCAGTATTATAGCAATCAGCCCCAGCATTTT
>TRBV9|TRBD2|NA|TRBJ2-7
CASSPRTSRAGQYF
TGTGCCAGCAGCCCCCGGACTAGCCGCGCGGGGCAGTACTTC
>TRBV5-6|NA|NA|TRBJ2-1
CASSLIRGPTYNEQFF
TGTGCCAGCAGCTTAATCAGGGGACCTACCTACAATGAGCAGTTCTTC
>TRBV7-8|TRBD1|NA|TRBJ1-2
CASSLGQGYGYTF
TGTGCCAGCAGCTTAGGACAGGGCTATGGCTACACCTTC
>TRBV5-1|NA|NA|TRBJ2-1
CASSSGGFGTHSYNEQFF
TGCGCCAGCAGCTCTGGAGGGTTCGGGACTCACTCCTACAATGAGCAGTTCTTC
>TRBV27|TRBD1|once|TRBJ1-6
CASLYSGTAHSPLHF
TGTGCCAGCTTATACTCTGGGACAGCCCATTCGCCCCTCCACTTT
>TRBV2|TRBD1|NA|TRBJ2-2
CASRAGTENTGELFF
TGTGCCAGCAGAGCCGGGACAGAAAACACCGGGGAGCTGTTTTTT
>TRBV11-2|NA|once|TRBJ2-1
CASSSRLVAGTGNEQFF
TGTGCCAGCAGCTCAAGACTAGTCGCCGGTACGGGCAATGAGCAGTTCTTC
>TRBV6-2/TRBV6-3|NA|once|TRBJ1-2
CASSRGHVHTF
TGTGCCAGCAGCCGCGGACATGTCCACACCTTC
>TRBV5-4|NA|NA|TRBJ1-3
CASSLGTVSGNTIYF
TGTGCCAGCAGCTTGGGGACAGTCTCTGGAAACACCATATATTTT
>TRBV9|TRBD2|NA|TRBJ2-5
CASSVGGATSGVETQYF
TGTGCCAGCAGCGTAGGAGGGGCCACTAGCGGAGTAGAGACCCAGTACTTC
>TRBV11-2|TRBD1|once|TRBJ1-4
CASRRVTGGGYEKLFF
TGTGCCAGCAGGAGAGTGACAGGGGGCGGTTATGAAAAACTGTTTTTT